The 23 T cell receptor beta chains below were found in one sample sequenced in a study of blood T cell repertoires in COVID-19. The assay was immunoSEQ multiplex PCR, and TCRdb's table has in-frame clones only and misses some. Seen here are 80,000 or so clones, approximately 81% observed once, and the top ten hold approximately 40%. Source material: peripheral blood. Receptor source: a man aged 80 or over with acute or convalescent COVID-19.

In this sample, this clone turned up a few times. The V and J genes are TRBV2 and TRBJ2-1, with 12 nucleotides matching TRBD2. J gave up 7 bases and V 5 bases, and 6 bases lay outside the gene matches. Germline V lookup: CDR1 SNHLY, CDR2 FYNNEI. The CDR3 has 15 amino acids. The chain's CDR3 is CASSRLAGEGNEQFF. The CDR3 region has the DNA TGTGCCAGCAGTAGACTAGCGGGAGAAGGGAATGAGCAGTTCTTC.

The chain employs TRBV10-3 and TRBJ1-6; D is uncertain. The CDR3 is 12 amino acids. The V end was cut by 3 bases, the J end by 10 bases, with 7 bases between. From germline, CDR1 is ENHRY and CDR2 SYGVKD. The CDR3 coding sequence is TGTGCCATCAGTGAATCAACATCACCCCTCCACTTT. It is translated as CAISESTSPLHF.

The chain couples TRBV28 to TRBJ2-5, with TRBD1 matching over 7 bases. Germline CDR1 MDHEN, CDR2 SYDVKM. The CDR3 has 16 residues. V dropped 4 bases and J dropped 5; count of bases not matched to a gene: 13. In DNA, the CDR3 is TGTGCCAGCAGTTCTCCCCGGACAGGTTCTCATGAGACCCAGTACTTC. It is translated as CASSSPRTGSHETQYF.

The chain recombines TRBV28 with TRBJ1-4, with 9 bases fitting TRBD1. CDR3 length equals 14 residues. The V and J ends lost 7 bases and 9 bases, in that order; junction bases with no gene match: 9. Germline loops: CDR1 MDHEN, CDR2 SYDVKM. The CDR3 is CASNLPGQGKKLFF. CDR3 sequence (DNA): TGTGCCAGCAATCTACCGGGACAGGGTAAAAAACTGTTTTTT.

This sequence joins TRBV11-3 and TRBJ2-6; 7 bases match TRBD1. Germline lookup yields CDR1 SGHNT and CDR2 YENEEA. The V and J ends lost 4 bases and 0 bases, in that order; junction bases with no gene match: 9. The CDR3 sequence is 18 residues long. The CDR3 nucleotides are TGTGCCAGCAGCTCTGGGCCAGGGACAGACTCTGGGGCCAACGTCCTGACTTTC. Translating it yields CASSSGPGTDSGANVLTF.

This chain connects TRBV7-9 to TRBJ2-1; D is ambiguous. The ends were cut back, 4 bases at V and 3 bases at J, with 16 bases in the middle. Germline-derived CDR1 and CDR2 are SEHNR and FQNEAQ (reference sequence). This CDR3 spans 16 amino acids. CDR3 coding DNA: TGTGCCAGCAGCTGGCCTCGTTGGGCAAACTACAATGAGCAGTTCTTC. Amino acid sequence: CASSWPRWANYNEQFF.

This chain links TRBV14 with TRBJ1-2; no firm D call. CDR1 and CDR2 from the germline V gene are SGHDN and FVKESK. This CDR3 has 14 amino acids. V lost 4 bases to trimming and J lost 0 bases, with 9 bases between them. The CDR3 loop is CASSPPYPNYGYTF. CDR3 bases: TGTGCCAGCAGCCCTCCCTACCCTAACTATGGCTACACCTTC.

The chain carries TRBV6-5 and TRBJ1-2, with TRBD1 identical over 7 bases. The germline CDR1 and CDR2 sequences are MNHEY and SVGAGI. The CDR3 totals 15 residues. Trimming at V came to 2 bases and at J to 5 bases, leaving 8 bases not matched to a gene. The chain's CDR3 is CASSYQGESPYGYTF. CDR3 nucleotides: TGTGCCAGCAGTTACCAGGGGGAATCGCCGTATGGCTACACCTTC.

The V call is TRBV29-1, the J call TRBJ2-7, with TRBD2 matching over 9 bases. J was trimmed by 4 bases and V by 6 bases; bases with no gene match: 10. The length of the CDR3 is 14 residues. Germline V CDR1 and CDR2: SQVTM, ANQGSEA. Here the CDR3 reads CSVLIAGARYEQYF. The DNA of the CDR3 is TGCAGCGTCCTCATAGCGGGAGCACGATACGAGCAGTACTTC.

This sequence joins TRBV19 and TRBJ2-5; 8 bases agree with TRBD1. Germline V gene lookup returns CDR1 LNHDA and CDR2 SQIVND (reference sequence). V shed 3 bases and J 4 bases; nucleotides not matched to a gene: 4. This CDR3 comprises 14 residues. The CDR3 DNA sequence: TGTGCCAGTAGTATCACAGGGGGAAGAGAGACCCAGTACTTC. This translates into CASSITGGRETQYF.

V gene TRBV7-9 combines with J gene TRBJ2-5; 11 nucleotides line up with TRBD2. The germline V gene has CDR1 SEHNR and CDR2 FQNEAQ (reference sequence). The CDR3 loop spans 14 amino acids. Trimming removed 5 bases from V and 4 bases from J; junction bases left unmatched: 3. The chain's CDR3 is CASSPGLAGETQYF. Here the CDR3 DNA reads TGTGCCAGCAGCCCAGGACTAGCGGGAGAGACCCAGTACTTC.

The genes are TRBV11-2 and TRBJ2-5, with D hard to call. V shed 4 bases and J shed 5 bases, with 8 bases lying between them. This CDR3 spans 12 amino acids. Germline-derived CDR1 and CDR2 are SGHAT and FQNNGV. CDR3 sequence: CASSWVGETQYF. The CDR3, as DNA: TGTGCCAGCAGCTGGGTGGGCGAGACCCAGTACTTC.

The J gene is TRBJ2-5, the V gene TRBV4-1; possible D gene TRBD2, 6 bases. V was clipped by 1 base and J by 5 bases, with 20 bases between them. Germline V lookup: CDR1 MGHRA, CDR2 YSYEKL. CDR3 length equals 17 residues. The CDR3 DNA reads TGCGCCAGCAGCCAAGCCCTGACTAGTACAACCAAGGAGACCCAGTACTTC. It codes for CASSQALTSTTKETQYF.

This sequence joins TRBV18 and TRBJ2-1; 8 nucleotides line up with TRBD1. V gave up 6 bases and J gave up 8 bases; unmatched junction bases: 6. This CDR3 comprises 13 residues. CDR1 KGHSH and CDR2 LQKENI come from the germline V gene. In nucleotides, the CDR3 is TGTGCCAGCTCTACGGACAGGGAAGATGAGCAGTTCTTC. This gives the protein CASSTDREDEQFF.

The chain is built from TRBV5-8 and TRBJ2-6, with 11 bases identical to TRBD1. The CDR3 runs 18 residues. Per germline, CDR1 SGHTS and CDR2 YDEGEE. Unmatched junction bases numbered 11, after V lost 7 bases and J lost 2 bases. Here the CDR3 reads CASGALWGQGAGANVLTF. CDR3 DNA: TGTGCCAGCGGGGCCCTGTGGGGACAGGGGGCTGGGGCCAACGTCCTGACTTTC.

This chain joins TRBV3-1 (or the pseudogene TRBV3-2) and TRBJ2-3, with 9 bases aligning to TRBD2. The CDR3 extends over 18 amino acids. Germline CDR1 reads LGHDT; CDR2 reads YNNKEL (reference sequence). V lost 0 bases and J lost 0; bases outside the gene matches: 7. The CDR3 coding sequence is TGTGCCAGCAGCCAAGATCTGGCTAGCGGGACTAGCACAGATACGCAGTATTTT. Its protein product is CASSQDLASGTSTDTQYF.

V is TRBV18 and J is TRBJ2-3; tentative D call: TRBD1 (6 bases). The germline V gene has CDR1 KGHSH and CDR2 LQKENI. This CDR3 has 17 residues. Trimming removed 4 bases at V and 0 bases at J, with 17 bases between. The DNA of the CDR3 is TGTGCCAGCTCACGGAACTACAGGGCGAGCAGCACAGATACGCAGTATTTT. Its protein is CASSRNYRASSTDTQYF.

The J gene is TRBJ1-6, the V gene TRBV18; possibly TRBD1 for D (6 bases). V lost 6 bases and J lost 10, with 16 bases in between. This CDR3 region has 14 residues. Germline V gives CDR1 KGHSH, CDR2 LQKENI. CDR3: CASSLPTGNSPLHF. The CDR3 coding sequence is TGTGCCAGCTCTCTACCAACAGGGAACTCACCCCTCCACTTT.

The chain employs TRBV7-2 and TRBJ2-2, with D possibly being TRBD2 (6 bases). This CDR3 is 17 amino acids long. V was cut by 1 base and J by 4 bases, with 16 bases left in between. Germline V gives CDR1 SGHTA, CDR2 FQGNSA. This CDR3 reads CASSLVGQGGSTGELFF. Here the CDR3 DNA reads TGTGCCAGCAGCTTAGTGGGGCAGGGAGGCAGCACCGGGGAGCTGTTTTTT.

V and J are TRBV6-5 and TRBJ2-6; D perhaps matches TRBD1 (6 bases). The CDR3 is made up of 15 amino acids. Germline V lookup: CDR1 MNHEY, CDR2 SVGAGI. V gave up 6 bases and J gave up 0 bases, with 9 bases separating them. The CDR3 is CASRSGVSGANVLTF. The CDR3 nucleotides are TGTGCCAGCAGATCAGGGGTCTCTGGGGCCAACGTCCTGACTTTC.

The chain has TRBV5-4 and TRBJ2-3; 8 bases are shared with TRBD2. V gave up 3 bases and J gave up 2 bases; unmatched junction bases: 8. Germline assignment: CDR1 SGHNT and CDR2 YYREEE (reference sequence). The CDR3 runs 16 residues. In nucleotides, the CDR3 is TGTGCCAGCAGCTACGGACTAGCAGGAACCACAGATACGCAGTATTTT. Encoded protein: CASSYGLAGTTDTQYF.

This clone occurred a few times. The rearrangement links TRBV5-1 to TRBJ2-2; 7 bases match TRBD1. Trimming removed 4 bases from V and 5 bases from J; junction bases left unmatched: 11. Germline loops: CDR1 SGHRS, CDR2 YFSETQ. The CDR3 loop spans 16 amino acids. For the CDR3, the DNA is TGCGCCAGCAGCGTCCTCCGGGACAGTGGAACCGGGGAGCTGTTTTTT. Translated, it gives CASSVLRDSGTGELFF.

The chain couples TRBV15 to TRBJ1-1; D is ambiguous. The germline CDR1 and CDR2 sequences are LNHNV and YYDKDF (reference sequence). The CDR3 loop spans 14 amino acids. Trimming cost V 0 bases and J 10 bases, with 15 bases left between them. The CDR3 sequence is CATSRDFRGSSAFF. DNA for the CDR3: TGTGCCACCAGCAGAGATTTTCGGGGATCTTCAGCTTTCTTT.